A single sample is the source of the 7 T cell receptor beta chains below, sequenced in a study of T cells in Graves' hyperthyroidism and ophthalmopathy. Regions amplified from RNA transcripts were the TCR beta CDR3 regions. With the HTBI primer set, the TCR CDR3 went through a first round of RT-PCR. TCRdb passed the multiplex PCR reads through MiXCR, listing each CDR3 protein once. This repertoire shows over 450,000 distinct CDR3 sequences, 15% to 20% found once; its top ten account for under 20%. Sequencing used blood. The receptor source for this set is a woman between 18 and 29 years old with Graves' ophthalmopathy.

The chain recombines TRBV5-1 with TRBJ1-2; D unresolved. Germline CDR1 SGHRS, CDR2 YFSETQ. The CDR3 spans 15 residues. The V and J ends lost 1 base and 0 bases respectively, with 10 bases between them. The CDR3 coding sequence is TGCGCCAGCAGCTTGACAGAGTCCTCTAACTATGGCTACACCTTC. Amino acids: CASSLTESSNYGYTF.

Many counts were recorded for this clonotype. The chain carries TRBV3-1 and TRBJ1-6; D perhaps matches TRBD1 (5 bases). The V end was cut by 4 bases, the J end by 5 bases, with 12 bases between. CDR3 length: 15 amino acids. Looked up from germline, CDR1 is LGHDT and CDR2 is YNNKEL (reference sequence). The CDR3 reads CASSLATVNNSPLHF. The CDR3 DNA reads TGTGCCAGCAGCCTCGCGACAGTGAATAATTCACCCCTCCACTTT.

To note about this clonotype: Possible read error: a much larger clone is one base away. The V and J genes are TRBV6-1 and TRBJ1-2; 8 nucleotides agree with TRBD1. J was trimmed by 8 bases and V by 6 bases; bases with no gene match: 8. Germline V gene data show CDR1 as MNHNS and CDR2 as SASEGT. CDR3 length: 13 residues. In nucleotides, the CDR3 is TGTGCCAGCAGGGGACAGGCCGATGGGGGCTACACCTTC. This sequence encodes CASRGQADGGYTF.

This clonotype was picked up many times. The rearrangement joins TRBV5-1 to TRBJ2-4; 10 nucleotides line up with TRBD1. Germline CDR1 SGHRS, CDR2 YFSETQ. The CDR3 consists of 16 residues. J gave up 7 bases and V 1 base, and 8 bases lay outside the gene matches. The CDR3 spells CASSLIIGQGGNIQYF. The DNA for the CDR3 is TGCGCCAGCAGCTTGATTATAGGACAGGGGGGCAACATTCAGTACTTC.

This chain connects TRBV7-3 to TRBJ1-5; D unresolved. CDR1 and CDR2 (germline): SGHTA, FQGTGA. V shed 1 base and J shed 3 bases, with 7 bases lying between them. This CDR3 comprises 14 residues. The CDR3 is CASSLSMPNQPQHF. CDR3 nucleotides: TGTGCCAGCAGCTTAAGCATGCCCAATCAGCCCCAGCATTTT.

This clonotype was picked up many times. The chain uses TRBV12-3 or TRBV12-4 and TRBJ1-5, with 9 bases identical to TRBD1. V was clipped by 3 bases and J by 6 bases; unmatched bases: 6. There are 15 residues in the CDR3. The DNA of the CDR3 is TGTGCCAGCAGTTTGAACAGGGGGCAAGGTCAGCCCCAGCATTTT. The encoded protein is CASSLNRGQGQPQHF.

This chain connects TRBV7-8 to TRBJ2-1, with D hard to call. Trimming cost V 4 bases and J 0 bases, with 13 bases left between them. The CDR3 has 16 amino acids. Germline V gene sequence: CDR1 SGHVS, CDR2 FQNEAQ. CDR3 sequence (DNA): TGTGCCAGCAGCTCAGGTTTTCCCCCCTCCTACAATGAGCAGTTCTTC. This translates into CASSSGFPPSYNEQFF.